This TCR beta chain was documented in a study of blood T cells in healthy people across ages. Study observations and caveats: Unsorted PBMC material precluded a definitive naive versus antigen-experienced comparison. Changes seen in expanded clonotypes were possibly confounded by donor CMV status left unknown. Researchers deemed the diversity estimates from one million T cells underestimates.

Sample-barcoded 5' priming and a J-beta primer mix drove a second PCR of about 6 to 12 cycles. MiXCR, run by TCRdb on the 5' RACE reads, gives a single entry per CDR3 protein. The sample lists over 1,500,000 distinct CDR3 sequences, 49% occurring once. Germline V gene lookup returns CDR1 SGHAT and CDR2 FQDESV (reference sequence). Trimming removed 5 bases from V and 7 bases from J; junction bases left unmatched: 5. CDR3 length: 14 residues. The study isolated at least 7 million PBMCs from each sample. This clonotype was observed a handful of times. Its target is not known. Sequences were obtained from blood. The sequence was collected from a woman aged 40-49 years in good health. The rearrangement links TRBV11-1 to TRBJ1-6, with 7 bases matching TRBD1. CDR3 loop: CASSVGQPNSPLHF. The CDR3 coding sequence is TGTGCCAGCAGCGTGGGACAGCCCAATTCACCCCTCCACTTT.